Included here is one TCR beta chain sequence, with context. Its target is unknown. The data stem from a study of beta chain features in type 1 diabetes. The V end lost 3 bases, the J end lost 0 bases, and 9 bases lay between the germline ends. The CDR3 covers 15 residues. Germline V gene data show CDR1 as SGHTA and CDR2 as FQGNSA. cDNA synthesis used the whole RNA isolate, giving expressed TCRB sequences. TCRdb's copy holds only in-frame clones and misses some; the assay was immunoSEQ multiplex PCR. Of hundreds of thousands of clones listed, over 11% are singletons. General observations from the study: People with Type 1 diabetes carried modestly yet significantly shorter TCRB CDR3s in all four CD4+ subsets.

The chain employs TRBV7-2 and TRBJ2-1; maybe TRBD2 (5 bases). The sequence came from a young man with type 1 diabetes. Sequenced sample: naive CD4+ T cells from blood. The CDR3 here is CASSFAGPSYNEQFF. CDR3 nucleotide sequence: TGTGCCAGCAGCTTTGCGGGTCCCTCCTACAATGAGCAGTTCTTC.